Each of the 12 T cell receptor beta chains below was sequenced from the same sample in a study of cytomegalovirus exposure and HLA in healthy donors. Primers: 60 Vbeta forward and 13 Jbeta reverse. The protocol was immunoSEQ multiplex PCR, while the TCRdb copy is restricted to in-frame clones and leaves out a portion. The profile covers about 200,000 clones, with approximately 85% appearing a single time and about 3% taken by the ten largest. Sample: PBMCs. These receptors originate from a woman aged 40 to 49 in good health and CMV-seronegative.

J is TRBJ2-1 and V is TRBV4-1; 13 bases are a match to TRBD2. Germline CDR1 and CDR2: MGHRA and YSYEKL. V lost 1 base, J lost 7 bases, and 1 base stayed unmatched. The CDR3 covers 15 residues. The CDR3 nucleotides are TGCGCCAGCAGCCAAGGACTAGCGGGAGGTAATGAGCAGTTCTTC. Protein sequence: CASSQGLAGGNEQFF.

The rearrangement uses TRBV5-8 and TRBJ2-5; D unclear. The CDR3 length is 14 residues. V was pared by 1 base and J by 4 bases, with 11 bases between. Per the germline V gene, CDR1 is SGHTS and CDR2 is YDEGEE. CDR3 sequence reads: CASSLMIELETQYF. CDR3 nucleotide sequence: TGTGCCAGCAGCTTGATGATTGAACTAGAGACCCAGTACTTC. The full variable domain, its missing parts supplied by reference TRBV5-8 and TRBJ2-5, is EAGVTQSPTHLIKTRGQQATLRCSPISGHTSVYWYQQALGLGLQFLLWYDEGEERNRGNFPPRFSGRQFPNYSSELNVNALELEDSALYLCASSLMIELETQYFGPGTRLLVL.

CDR3 amino acids: CASSYAPTGWLCGYTF. The CDR3 DNA is TGTGCCAGCAGTTACGCCCCGACAGGGTGGCTTTGTGGCTACACCTTC. V is TRBV6-5 and J is TRBJ1-2, with 7 bases lining up with TRBD1. Per the germline V gene, CDR1 is MNHEY and CDR2 is SVGAGI. Unmatched junction bases numbered 13, after V lost 2 bases and J lost 7 bases. This CDR3 has 16 amino acids.

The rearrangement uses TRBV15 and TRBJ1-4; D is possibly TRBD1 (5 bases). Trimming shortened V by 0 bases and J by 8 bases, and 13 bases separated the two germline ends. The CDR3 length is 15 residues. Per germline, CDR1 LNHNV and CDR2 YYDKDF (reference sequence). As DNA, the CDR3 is TGTGCCACCAGCAGAGATCGGACACGATTCGAAAAACTGTTTTTT. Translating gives CATSRDRTRFEKLFF.

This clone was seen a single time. The CDR3 sequence: CASSAGFQPQHF. The CDR3, as DNA: TGTGCCAGTAGTGCAGGTTTTCAGCCCCAGCATTTT. The rearrangement uses TRBV19 and TRBJ1-5; D not certain. Trimming cost V 5 bases and J 6 bases, with 8 bases left between them. The CDR3 extends over 12 amino acids. Germline V CDR1 and CDR2: LNHDA, SQIVND (reference sequence).

CDR3 region: CASSTPRDTNQPQHF. CDR3 DNA sequence: TGTGCCAGCAGTACCCCCCGGGACACTAATCAGCCCCAGCATTTT. This chain joins TRBV28 and TRBJ1-5; D might be TRBD1 (6 bases). This CDR3 comprises 15 residues. V lost 5 bases, J lost 4 bases, and 15 bases lay in between. CDR1 is MDHEN, CDR2 SYDVKM, per germline.

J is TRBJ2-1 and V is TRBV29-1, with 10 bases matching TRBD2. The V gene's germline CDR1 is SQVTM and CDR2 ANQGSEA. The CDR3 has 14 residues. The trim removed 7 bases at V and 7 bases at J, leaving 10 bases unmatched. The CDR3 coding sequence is TGCAGCGCCGCCGGGACTAGCGCGATAAATGAGCAGTTCTTC. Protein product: CSAAGTSAINEQFF.

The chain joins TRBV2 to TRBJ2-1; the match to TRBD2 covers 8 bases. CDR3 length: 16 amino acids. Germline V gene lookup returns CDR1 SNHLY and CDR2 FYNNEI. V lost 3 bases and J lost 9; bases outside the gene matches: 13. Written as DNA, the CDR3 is TGTGCCAGCAGTGACATAAGCGGGAGCGGATCAAGTGAGCAGTTCTTC. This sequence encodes CASSDISGSGSSEQFF.

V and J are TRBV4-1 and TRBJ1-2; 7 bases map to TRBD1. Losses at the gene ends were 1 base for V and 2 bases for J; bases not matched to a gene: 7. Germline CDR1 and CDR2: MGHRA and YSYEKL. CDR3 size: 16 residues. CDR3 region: CASSQGPGQTNYGYTF. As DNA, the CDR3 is TGCGCCAGCAGCCAAGGGCCGGGACAGACAAACTATGGCTACACCTTC.

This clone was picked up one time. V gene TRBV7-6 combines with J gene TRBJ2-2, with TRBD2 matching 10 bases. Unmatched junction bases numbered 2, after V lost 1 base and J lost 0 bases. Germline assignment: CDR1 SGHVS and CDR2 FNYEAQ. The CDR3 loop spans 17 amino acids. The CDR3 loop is CASSLGLAGANTGELFF. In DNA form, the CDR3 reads TGTGCCAGCAGCTTAGGCCTAGCGGGAGCGAACACCGGGGAGCTGTTTTTT.

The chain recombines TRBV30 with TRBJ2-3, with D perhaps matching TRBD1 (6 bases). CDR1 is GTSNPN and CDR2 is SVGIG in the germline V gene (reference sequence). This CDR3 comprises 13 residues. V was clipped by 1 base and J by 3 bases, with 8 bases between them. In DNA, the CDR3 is TGTGCCTGGAGTGCGACAGGAACAGATACGCAGTATTTT. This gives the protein CAWSATGTDTQYF.

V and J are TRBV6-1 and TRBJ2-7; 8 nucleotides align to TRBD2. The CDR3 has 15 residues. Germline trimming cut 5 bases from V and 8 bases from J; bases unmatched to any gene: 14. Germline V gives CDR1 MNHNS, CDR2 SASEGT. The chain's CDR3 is CASSSRFSGVLQQYF. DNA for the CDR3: TGTGCCAGCAGTTCCCGTTTTAGCGGGGTTCTCCAGCAGTACTTC.